This passage covers 14 T cell receptor beta chains from one sample sequenced in a study of CD8 T cells in Susac syndrome. Reverse transcription of roughly 0.5 to 1 ug RNA used random hexamers. MiXCR, run by TCRdb on the immunoSEQ multiplex PCR reads, gives a single entry per CDR3 protein. The table lists around 200,000 distinct CDR3 sequences, roughly 92% of them singletons. The sample taken for sequencing was CD8+ T cells from PBMCs. These receptors originate from a human donor with multiple sclerosis.

In DNA form, the CDR3 reads TGTGCCAGCAGTGAAGACGGGTTGCAAGAGACCCAGTACTTC. Its protein product is CASSEDGLQETQYF. This rearrangement joins TRBV6-1 to TRBJ2-5, with unresolved D. V gave up 1 base and J gave up 2 bases, with 8 bases separating them. Germline assignment: CDR1 MNHNS and CDR2 SASEGT. CDR3 length: 14 amino acids.

This chain links TRBV5-6 with TRBJ2-1; 13 positions agree with TRBD2. This CDR3 is 19 amino acids long. J gave up 4 bases and V 4 bases, and 14 bases lay outside the gene matches. CDR1 SGHDT and CDR2 YYEEEE come from the germline V gene. The CDR3 bases are TGTGCCAGCAGCGTCCGGACTAGCGGGAGCCGAATTCAATACAATGAGCAGTTCTTC. Its translation: CASSVRTSGSRIQYNEQFF. The full variable domain, its missing parts supplied by reference TRBV5-6 and TRBJ2-1, is DAGVTQSPTHLIKTRGQQVTLRCSPKSGHDTVSWYQQALGQGPQFIFQYYEEEERQRGNFPDRFSGHQFPNYSSELNVNALLLGDSALYLCASSVRTSGSRIQYNEQFFGPGTRLTVL.

The rearrangement joins TRBV28 to TRBJ2-1; 7 positions match TRBD2. The CDR3 consists of 16 residues. CDR1 and CDR2 from the germline V gene are MDHEN and SYDVKM. Losses at the gene ends were 5 bases for V and 3 bases for J; bases not matched to a gene: 10. The CDR3 is CASSPIGGRLYNEQFF. CDR3 nucleotides: TGTGCCAGCAGTCCCATCGGCGGGAGACTCTACAATGAGCAGTTCTTC.

The genes are TRBV13 and TRBJ2-1, with D possibly called TRBD1 or TRBD2 (6 bases each). CDR1 and CDR2 from the germline V gene are PRHDT and FYEKMQ (reference sequence). V lost 4 bases and J lost 7, with 17 bases in between. This CDR3 has 15 amino acids. CDR3 region: CASSSRGGPGNEQFF. The CDR3 DNA sequence: TGTGCCAGCAGCTCCCGTGGGGGGCCCGGAAATGAGCAGTTCTTC.

The rearrangement uses TRBV18 and TRBJ2-7, with TRBD2 identical over 7 bases. In germline, CDR1 is KGHSH, CDR2 LQKENI. Trimming removed 6 bases from V and 0 bases from J; junction bases left unmatched: 5. The CDR3 contains 14 residues. The DNA for the CDR3 is TGTGCCAGCTCCCGGGGAGGGTTCTCCTACGAGCAGTACTTC. This codes for CASSRGGFSYEQYF.

The genes are TRBV30 and TRBJ1-2; D gene unclear. The CDR3 is 12 amino acids. Trimming removed 5 bases from V and 7 bases from J, with 14 bases in between. Germline V gives CDR1 GTSNPN, CDR2 SVGIG (reference sequence). The DNA of the CDR3 is TGTGCCTGGTTCGGGGTACGAGGTGGCTACACCTTC. Its translation is CAWFGVRGGYTF. Together with reference TRBV30 and TRBJ1-2, the CDR3 gives the full variable domain: SQTIHQWPATLVQPVGSPLSLECTVEGTSNPNLYWYRQAAGRGLQLLFYSVGIGQISSEVPQNLSASRPQDRQFILSSKKLLLSDSGFYLCAWFGVRGGYTFGSGTRLTVV.

This clonotype was recorded once. V and J are TRBV27 and TRBJ2-1, with a weak D call TRBD1 (6 bases). The length of the CDR3 is 17 residues. Germline V lookup: CDR1 MNHEY, CDR2 SMNVEV (reference sequence). V was pared by 5 bases and J by 0 bases, with 17 bases between. The CDR3 here is CASSPNTGPSSYNEQFF. The DNA for the CDR3 is TGTGCCAGCAGTCCCAATACAGGGCCGAGCTCCTACAATGAGCAGTTCTTC.

The chain has TRBV28 and TRBJ2-7; perhaps D is TRBD1 or TRBD2 (5 bases each). Per germline, CDR1 MDHEN and CDR2 SYDVKM. Trimming removed 1 base from V and 0 bases from J, with 7 bases in between. CDR3 length: 14 amino acids. CDR3 DNA: TGTGCCAGCAGTTTATCGGGACCCTCCTACGAGCAGTACTTC. It yields the protein CASSLSGPSYEQYF.

The chain carries TRBV9 and TRBJ1-6; the D gene is possibly TRBD1 (5 bases). Germline V gene lookup returns CDR1 SGDLS and CDR2 YYNGEE. The CDR3 has 14 amino acids. Trimming removed 3 bases at V and 9 bases at J, with 13 bases between. In nucleotides, the CDR3 is TGTGCCAGCAGCGAGGGGTTACGCGGTTCACCCCTCCACTTT. Its protein is CASSEGLRGSPLHF.

This clonotype appeared a few times. This chain connects TRBV3-1 to TRBJ2-7, with 8 bases that match TRBD2. This CDR3 has 14 amino acids. J gave up 3 bases and V 7 bases, and 8 bases lay outside the gene matches. Germline V gives CDR1 LGHDT, CDR2 YNNKEL (reference sequence). The CDR3 DNA is TGTGCCAGCACCGTCGGGGCGGGAGGCTACGAGCAGTACTTC. Translating it yields CASTVGAGGYEQYF.

The rearrangement uses TRBV4-2 and TRBJ2-5, with 12 bases aligning to TRBD2. The germline V gene encodes CDR1 LGHNA and CDR2 YNFKEQ. The length of the CDR3 is 17 residues. Trimming removed 0 bases from V and 2 bases from J; junction bases left unmatched: 4. As DNA, the CDR3 is TGTGCCAGCAGCCAAGAGGGGACTAGCGGGCCACAAGAGACCCAGTACTTC. This translates into CASSQEGTSGPQETQYF.

The V call is TRBV30, the J call TRBJ2-5; the D gene is possibly TRBD2 (7 bases). Between the trimmed V and J ends, which lost 0 bases and 2 bases, there was a span of 13 bases. The CDR3 contains 15 residues. Looked up from germline, CDR1 is GTSNPN and CDR2 is SVGIG (reference sequence). CDR3 DNA sequence: TGTGCCTGGAGTGTAAGCCGGGGGGCACAAGAGACCCAGTACTTC. Amino acid sequence: CAWSVSRGAQETQYF. Looking up the rest from reference TRBV30 and TRBJ2-5 gives the full variable domain: SQTIHQWPATLVQPVGSPLSLECTVEGTSNPNLYWYRQAAGRGLQLLFYSVGIGQISSEVPQNLSASRPQDRQFILSSKKLLLSDSGFYLCAWSVSRGAQETQYFGPGTRLLVL.

This chain's CDR3 is CASSPGLAESSYNEQFF. DNA of the CDR3: TGTGCCAGCAGCCCCGGACTAGCGGAGAGCTCCTACAATGAGCAGTTCTTC. The chain employs TRBV7-8 and TRBJ2-1; 10 nucleotides agree with TRBD2. Germline values: CDR1 SGHVS, CDR2 FQNEAQ. J lost 0 bases, V lost 5 bases, and 7 bases had no gene match. The CDR3 extends over 17 amino acids.

CDR3 amino acids: CASSISVRAPVNEQFF. The CDR3 DNA sequence: TGTGCCAGCAGCATTAGCGTCCGGGCACCTGTCAATGAGCAGTTCTTC. The chain employs TRBV27 and TRBJ2-1, with D possibly matching TRBD2 (5 bases). Trimming shortened V by 6 bases and J by 6 bases, and 21 bases separated the two germline ends. There are 16 residues in the CDR3. Per germline, CDR1 MNHEY and CDR2 SMNVEV (reference sequence).